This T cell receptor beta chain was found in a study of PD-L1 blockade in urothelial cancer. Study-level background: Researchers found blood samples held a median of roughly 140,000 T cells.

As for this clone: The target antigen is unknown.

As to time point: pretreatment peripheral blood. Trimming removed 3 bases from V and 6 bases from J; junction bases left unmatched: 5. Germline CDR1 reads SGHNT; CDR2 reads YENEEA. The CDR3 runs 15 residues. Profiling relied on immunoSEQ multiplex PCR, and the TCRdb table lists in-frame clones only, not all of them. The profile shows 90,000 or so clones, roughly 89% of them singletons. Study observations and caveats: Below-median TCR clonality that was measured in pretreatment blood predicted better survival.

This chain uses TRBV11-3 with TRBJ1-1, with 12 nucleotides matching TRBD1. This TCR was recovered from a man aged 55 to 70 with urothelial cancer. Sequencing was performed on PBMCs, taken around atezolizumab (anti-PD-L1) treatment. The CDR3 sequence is CASSFSGTGGSEAFF. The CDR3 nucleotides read TGTGCCAGCAGCTTTTCCGGGACAGGGGGCTCTGAAGCTTTCTTT.